The 5 T cell receptor beta chains given below trace back to one sample, sequenced in a study of cytomegalovirus exposure and HLA in healthy donors. The PCR made use of 60 Vbeta and 13 Jbeta primers. Generated by immunoSEQ multiplex PCR, the TCRdb table keeps only in-frame clones and is missing some. Of 200,000 to 250,000 clones listed, approximately 82% are singletons. Sequencing input: PBMCs. Every receptor here comes from a male donor in good health and CMV-seronegative.

The V and J genes are TRBV18 and TRBJ1-1; 8 bases fit TRBD1. The V gene's germline CDR1 is KGHSH and CDR2 LQKENI. The CDR3 is 15 amino acids. Trimming at V came to 2 bases and at J to 5 bases, leaving 7 bases not matched to a gene. The CDR3 nucleotides are TGTGCCAGCTCACCAAGGGTCCAGGGGGCAACTGAAGCTTTCTTT. It codes for CASSPRVQGATEAFF.

J is TRBJ2-7 and V is TRBV5-1; possibly TRBD2 for D (6 bases). Germline CDR1 is SGHRS and CDR2 is YFSETQ. The CDR3 contains 15 residues. V was shortened by 0 bases and J by 4 bases, with 14 bases between the two germline ends. CDR3 region: CASSLVPGDQYEQYF. For the CDR3, the DNA is TGCGCCAGCAGCTTGGTGCCGGGAGATCAATACGAGCAGTACTTC.

The chain recombines TRBV27 with TRBJ2-3, with no clear D. The germline gives CDR1 MNHEY, CDR2 SMNVEV (reference sequence). V lost 4 bases, J lost 2 bases, and 13 bases lay in between. The CDR3 is 15 residues long. CDR3 protein: CASSSVPVNTDTQYF. Here the CDR3 DNA reads TGTGCCAGCAGTTCTGTCCCGGTGAACACAGATACGCAGTATTTT.

This rearrangement joins TRBV6-6 to TRBJ2-7; TRBD2 matches at 9 bases. The CDR3 has 15 amino acids. V was pared by 5 bases and J by 4 bases, with 9 bases of the junction left unmatched. Looked up from germline, CDR1 is MNHNY and CDR2 is SVGAGI (reference sequence). CDR3 sequence (DNA): TGTGCCAGCAGTCCCGGGACTAGCATCGAATACGAGCAGTACTTC. Translated, it gives CASSPGTSIEYEQYF.

The rearrangement joins TRBV10-1 to TRBJ2-7; TRBD1 agrees at 9 bases. The germline V gene encodes CDR1 WNHNN and CDR2 SYGVQD (reference sequence). This CDR3 comprises 14 residues. V trimming: 9 bases; J trimming: 3 bases; junction bases outside the gene matches: 9. This CDR3 reads CARFFDRGIYEQYF. The CDR3 DNA follows: TGCGCCAGATTCTTCGACAGGGGGATCTACGAGCAGTACTTC.